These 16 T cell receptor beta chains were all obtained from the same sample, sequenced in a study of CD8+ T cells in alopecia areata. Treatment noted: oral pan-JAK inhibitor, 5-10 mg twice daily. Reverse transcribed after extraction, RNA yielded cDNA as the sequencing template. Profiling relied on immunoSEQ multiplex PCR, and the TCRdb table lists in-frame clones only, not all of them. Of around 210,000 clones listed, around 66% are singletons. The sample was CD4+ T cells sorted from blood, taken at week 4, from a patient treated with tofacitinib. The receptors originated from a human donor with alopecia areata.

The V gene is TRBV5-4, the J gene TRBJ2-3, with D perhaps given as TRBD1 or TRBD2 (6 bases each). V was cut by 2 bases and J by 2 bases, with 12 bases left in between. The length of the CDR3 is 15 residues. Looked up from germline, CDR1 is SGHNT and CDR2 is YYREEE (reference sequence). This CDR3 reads CASSLWGADTDTQYF. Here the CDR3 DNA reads TGTGCCAGCAGCTTATGGGGGGCAGACACAGATACGCAGTATTTT.

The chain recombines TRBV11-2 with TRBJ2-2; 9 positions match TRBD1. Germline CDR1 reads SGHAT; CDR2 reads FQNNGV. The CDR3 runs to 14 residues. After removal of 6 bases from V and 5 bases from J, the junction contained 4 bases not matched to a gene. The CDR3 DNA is TGTGCCAGCAGAGGGGACAGGGAGACCGGGGAGCTGTTTTTT. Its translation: CASRGDRETGELFF.

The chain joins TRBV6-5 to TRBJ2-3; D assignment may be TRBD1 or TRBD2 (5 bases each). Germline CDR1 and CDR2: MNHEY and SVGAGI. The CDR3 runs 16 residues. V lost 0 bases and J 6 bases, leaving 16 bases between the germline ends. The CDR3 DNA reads TGTGCCAGCAGTTACTCGTCGGGGCTGCATTTGGATACGCAGTATTTT. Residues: CASSYSSGLHLDTQYF.

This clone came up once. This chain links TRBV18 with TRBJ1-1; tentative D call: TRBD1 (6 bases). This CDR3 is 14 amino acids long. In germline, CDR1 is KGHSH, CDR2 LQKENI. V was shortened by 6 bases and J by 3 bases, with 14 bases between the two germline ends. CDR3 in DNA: TGTGCCAGCTCCTCAGATAGGGGGTACACTGAAGCTTTCTTT. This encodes CASSSDRGYTEAFF.

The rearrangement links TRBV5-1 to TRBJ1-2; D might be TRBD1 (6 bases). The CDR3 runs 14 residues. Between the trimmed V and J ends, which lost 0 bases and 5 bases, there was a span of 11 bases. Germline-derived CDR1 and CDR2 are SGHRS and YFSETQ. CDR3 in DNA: TGCGCCAGCAGCTTGGAGGACAGTACTTATGGCTACACCTTC. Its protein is CASSLEDSTYGYTF.

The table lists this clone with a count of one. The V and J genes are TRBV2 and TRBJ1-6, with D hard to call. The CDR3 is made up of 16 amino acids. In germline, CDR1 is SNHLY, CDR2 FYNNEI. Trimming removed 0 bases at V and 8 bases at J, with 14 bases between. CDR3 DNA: TGTGCCAGCAGTGAAGCGTTTGGAGTTGCCCATTCACCCCTCCACTTT. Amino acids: CASSEAFGVAHSPLHF.

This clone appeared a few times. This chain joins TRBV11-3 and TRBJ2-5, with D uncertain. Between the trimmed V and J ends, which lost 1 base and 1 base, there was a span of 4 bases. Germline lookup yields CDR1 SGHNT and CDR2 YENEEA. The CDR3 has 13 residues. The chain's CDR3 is CASSLGTQETQYF. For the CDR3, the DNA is TGTGCCAGCAGCTTAGGAACCCAAGAGACCCAGTACTTC.

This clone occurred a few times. CDR3 sequence reads: CSAGARRETQYF. Written as DNA, the CDR3 is TGCAGCGCAGGGGCACGGCGGGAGACCCAGTACTTC. The V and J genes are TRBV29-1 and TRBJ2-5, with D tentatively TRBD1 (6 bases). The germline V gene encodes CDR1 SQVTM and CDR2 ANQGSEA. This CDR3 has 12 amino acids. The ends were cut back, 7 bases at V and 5 bases at J, with 14 bases in the middle.

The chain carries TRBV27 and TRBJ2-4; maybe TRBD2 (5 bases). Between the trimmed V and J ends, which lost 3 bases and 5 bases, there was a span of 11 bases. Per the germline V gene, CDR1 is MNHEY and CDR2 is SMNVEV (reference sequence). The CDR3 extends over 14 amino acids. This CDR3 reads CASSFLAGENIQYF. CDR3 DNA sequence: TGTGCCAGCAGTTTTCTAGCAGGAGAAAACATTCAGTACTTC.

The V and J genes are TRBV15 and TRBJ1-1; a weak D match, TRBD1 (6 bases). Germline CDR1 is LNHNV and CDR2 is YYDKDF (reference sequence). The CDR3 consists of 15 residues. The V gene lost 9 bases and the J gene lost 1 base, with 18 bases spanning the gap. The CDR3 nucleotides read TGTGCCACGGGGGACAAGGCCTTCTCGAACACTGAAGCTTTCTTT. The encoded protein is CATGDKAFSNTEAFF.

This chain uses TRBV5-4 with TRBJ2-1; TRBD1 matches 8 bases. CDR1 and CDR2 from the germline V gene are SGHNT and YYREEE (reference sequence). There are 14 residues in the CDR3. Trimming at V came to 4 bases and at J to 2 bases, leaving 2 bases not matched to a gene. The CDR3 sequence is CASSTTGAYNEQFF. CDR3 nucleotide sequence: TGTGCCAGCAGCACGACAGGGGCCTACAATGAGCAGTTCTTC. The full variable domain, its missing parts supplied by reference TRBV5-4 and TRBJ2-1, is ETGVTQSPTHLIKTRGQQVTLRCSSQSGHNTVSWYQQALGQGPQFIFQYYREEENGRGNFPPRFSGLQFPNYSSELNVNALELDDSALYLCASSTTGAYNEQFFGPGTRLTVL.

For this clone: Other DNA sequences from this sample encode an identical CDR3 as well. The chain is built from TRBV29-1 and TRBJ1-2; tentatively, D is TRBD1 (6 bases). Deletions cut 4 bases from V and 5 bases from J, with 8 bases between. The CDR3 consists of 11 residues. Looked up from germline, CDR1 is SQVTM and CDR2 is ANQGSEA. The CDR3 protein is CSVGGQYGYTF. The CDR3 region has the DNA TGCAGCGTTGGAGGACAGTATGGCTACACCTTC.

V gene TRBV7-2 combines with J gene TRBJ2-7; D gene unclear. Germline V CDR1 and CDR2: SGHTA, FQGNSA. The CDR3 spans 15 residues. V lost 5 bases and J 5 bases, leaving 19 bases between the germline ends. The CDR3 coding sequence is TGTGCCAGCAGCCGTAGGCCTGGGGATTTTAACGAGCAGTACTTC. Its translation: CASSRRPGDFNEQYF.

CDR3 nucleotides: TGTGCCAGCAGCCCGCTAGGAAGACTAGCGTCAGAGACCCAGTACTTC. This translates into CASSPLGRLASETQYF. The V and J genes are TRBV9 and TRBJ2-5; 8 bases fit TRBD2. This CDR3 has 16 amino acids. With 4 bases clipped from V and 4 bases from J, the junction kept 12 bases outside the gene matches. The germline V gene has CDR1 SGDLS and CDR2 YYNGEE.

The CDR3 sequence is CASSITEAGPQEYF. DNA of the CDR3: TGTGCCAGCTCTATCACGGAAGCGGGGCCGCAAGAGTACTTC. V is TRBV18 and J is TRBJ2-7; 7 nucleotides agree with TRBD2. V shed 6 bases, J shed 11 bases, and the junction held 16 bases outside the gene matches. Germline assignment: CDR1 KGHSH and CDR2 LQKENI. The CDR3 spans 14 residues. Complete variable domain (other parts from reference TRBV18 and TRBJ2-7): NAGVMQNPRHLVRRRGQEARLRCSPMKGHSHVYWYRQLPEEGLKFMVYLQKENIIDESGMPKERFSAEFPKEGPSILRIQQVVRGDSAAYFCASSITEAGPQEYFGPGTRLTVT.

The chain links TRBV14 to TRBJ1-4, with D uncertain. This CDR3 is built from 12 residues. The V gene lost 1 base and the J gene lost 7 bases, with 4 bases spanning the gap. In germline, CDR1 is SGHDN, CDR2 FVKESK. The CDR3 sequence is CASSQGGEKLFF. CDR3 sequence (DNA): TGTGCCAGCAGCCAAGGTGGTGAAAAACTGTTTTTT.